The next 15 T cell receptor beta chains were all read from a single sample in a study of T cell responses to AZD1222 COVID-19 vaccine. Method: immunoSEQ multiplex PCR; TCRdb's copy keeps in-frame clones and lacks some. The sample holds 150,000 to 200,000 clones, around 90% seen once. This sample comprised peripheral blood, obtained on day 0 of AZD1222 vaccination. The receptor set was obtained from an adult in good health.

V gene TRBV2 combines with J gene TRBJ2-1; D is uncertain. V was cut by 6 bases and J by 8 bases, with 8 bases left in between. Germline CDR1 SNHLY, CDR2 FYNNEI. The CDR3 has 11 amino acids. The CDR3 loop reads CASSYGDEQFF. CDR3 sequence (DNA): TGTGCCAGCAGCTATGGAGATGAGCAGTTCTTC.

The CDR3 protein is CASSRVGRPQHF. CDR3 DNA sequence: TGTGCCAGCAGTCGAGTAGGGCGGCCCCAGCATTTT. The rearrangement links TRBV2 to TRBJ1-5; D not resolved. V was cut by 5 bases and J by 9 bases, with 11 bases left in between. Germline V gene data show CDR1 as SNHLY and CDR2 as FYNNEI. There are 12 residues in the CDR3.

The V call is TRBV2, the J call TRBJ1-5; 8 positions agree with TRBD1. This CDR3 comprises 14 residues. Germline CDR1 SNHLY, CDR2 FYNNEI. The trim removed 3 bases at V and 4 bases at J, leaving 2 bases unmatched. CDR3 protein: CASSDRTGNQPQHF. For the CDR3, the DNA is TGTGCCAGCAGTGATAGGACAGGGAATCAGCCCCAGCATTTT.

This chain uses TRBV4-2 with TRBJ2-5, with a weak D call TRBD2 (6 bases). The V end was cut by 0 bases, the J end by 2 bases, with 16 bases between. This CDR3 contains 17 residues. Germline V CDR1 and CDR2: LGHNA, YNFKEQ. The CDR3 protein is CASSQDLLQEGQETQYF. The CDR3 DNA is TGTGCCAGCAGCCAAGATCTTCTGCAGGAGGGACAAGAGACCCAGTACTTC.

The chain couples TRBV5-1 to TRBJ2-5, with 9 bases aligning to TRBD1. V trimming: 4 bases; J trimming: 4 bases; junction bases outside the gene matches: 8. CDR1 and CDR2 (germline): SGHRS, YFSETQ. CDR3 size: 15 residues. The CDR3 loop is CASSADRGRVETQYF. As DNA, the CDR3 is TGCGCCAGCAGCGCGGACAGGGGACGGGTAGAGACCCAGTACTTC.

The chain couples TRBV5-6 to TRBJ1-5; TRBD1 matches 9 bases. The CDR3 covers 16 residues. Germline assignment: CDR1 SGHDT and CDR2 YYEEEE. Trimming cost V 3 bases and J 4 bases; bases outside gene matches: 8. CDR3 sequence: CASSSSGTGLNQPQHF. For the CDR3, the DNA is TGTGCCAGCAGCTCCTCCGGGACAGGGTTGAATCAGCCCCAGCATTTT.

Notes on this clone: Other DNA sequences in this specimen translate into the identical CDR3. The V call is TRBV12-3 or TRBV12-4, the J call TRBJ1-2; no definite D call. V was shortened by 3 bases and J by 4 bases, with 6 bases between the two germline ends. There are 12 residues in the CDR3. As DNA, the CDR3 is TGTGCCAGCAGTTTGGGCAGCTATGGCTACACCTTC. Translating gives CASSLGSYGYTF.

The V gene is TRBV25-1, the J gene TRBJ1-2; a weak D match, TRBD1 (6 bases). The CDR3 length is 14 residues. The V gene's germline CDR1 is MGHDK and CDR2 SYGVNS. V shed 3 bases and J shed 2 bases, with 10 bases lying between them. This CDR3 reads CASSDRGENYGYTF. The CDR3 bases are TGTGCCAGCAGTGATAGGGGGGAAAACTATGGCTACACCTTC.

This sequence joins TRBV5-1 and TRBJ2-5, with 11 bases aligning to TRBD2. There are 15 residues in the CDR3. V shed 4 bases, J shed 2 bases, and the junction held 4 bases outside the gene matches. Germline V gene lookup returns CDR1 SGHRS and CDR2 YFSETQ. The CDR3 is CASSPSGGRQETQYF. Written as DNA, the CDR3 is TGCGCCAGCAGCCCTAGCGGGGGGCGGCAAGAGACCCAGTACTTC.

The gene calls are TRBV6-5 and TRBJ1-6; possible D gene TRBD1, 5 bases. V was clipped by 7 bases and J by 14 bases, with 18 bases between them. This CDR3 is built from 13 residues. The V gene's germline CDR1 is MNHEY and CDR2 SVGAGI. CDR3 loop: CASTRGPRETLHF. CDR3 sequence (DNA): TGTGCCAGCACCCGGGGCCCCCGGGAGACCCTCCACTTT.

The chain has TRBV3-1 (or the pseudogene TRBV3-2) and TRBJ1-5; D may be TRBD1 (6 bases). Trimming removed 3 bases at V and 7 bases at J, with 13 bases between. Germline assignment: CDR1 LGHDT and CDR2 YNNKEL (reference sequence). CDR3 size: 14 residues. The CDR3 is CASSHRGGGQPQHF. DNA of the CDR3: TGTGCCAGCAGCCACCGTGGGGGCGGGCAGCCCCAGCATTTT.

V usage is TRBV5-8 and J usage is TRBJ1-3, with D hard to call. Trimming cost V 1 base and J 1 base, with 12 bases left between them. Germline V gene lookup returns CDR1 SGHTS and CDR2 YDEGEE. The CDR3 runs to 16 residues. The CDR3 loop reads CASSLTIVSSGNTIYF. The CDR3 bases are TGTGCCAGCAGCTTGACAATCGTATCGTCTGGAAACACCATATATTTT.

The chain joins TRBV5-1 to TRBJ2-3; D is tentatively TRBD1 or TRBD2 (5 bases each). The CDR3 has 16 amino acids. Trimming took off 3 bases at V and 4 bases at J, with 18 bases between the two ends. Germline V gives CDR1 SGHRS, CDR2 YFSETQ. CDR3 loop: CASSSGPITTADTQYF. The CDR3 region has the DNA TGCGCCAGCAGCTCGGGACCCATAACCACGGCAGATACGCAGTATTTT.

CDR3 sequence: CASSKTLGNRTGRSPMDTEAFF. CDR3 nucleotides: TGTGCCAGCAGCAAAACCCTAGGGAATCGGACAGGGCGTTCTCCAATGGACACTGAAGCTTTCTTT. The chain is built from TRBV21-1 and TRBJ1-1; TRBD1 is the table's D call, not checked against the DNA. TRBV21-1 is a pseudogene segment. The CDR3 totals 22 residues.

This chain connects TRBV6-5 to TRBJ2-7; no definite D call. This CDR3 has 14 residues. Per germline, CDR1 MNHEY and CDR2 SVGAGI. V was pared by 6 bases and J by 4 bases, with 16 bases between. The CDR3 DNA reads TGTGCCAGCAGATCCACTGTTACTCAGTACGAGCAGTACTTC. Its translation: CASRSTVTQYEQYF.